The entry that follows covers one TCR beta chain sequence. Its antigen is unknown. TCRdb fed the RT-PCR reads into MiXCR, producing one record per CDR3 protein. This table holds 450,000 to 700,000 distinct CDR3 sequences, about 15% found once. The CDR3 is 12 residues long. The V gene's germline CDR1 is MNHNS and CDR2 SASEGT. V was clipped by 8 bases and J by 7 bases, with 14 bases between them. The sample belongs to a study of response to subunit inactivated influenza vaccine. Findings and limits, study-wide: Every seasonal influenza vaccination brings in few new T cells, the authors suggested.

The sequence came from a man aged 50 to 59 who received an inactivated influenza vaccine. The chain has TRBV6-1 and TRBJ1-1, with D possibly matching TRBD1 (6 bases). The sequencing used PBMCs from blood, collected 11 to 12 days after vaccination. The CDR3 nucleotides read TGTGCCAGCGGCGGACAGATCCATGAAGCTTTCTTT. This codes for CASGGQIHEAFF.